The clone carrying this T cell receptor (beta chain) was counted ten times or more. Its antigen is not identified. V was pared by 1 base and J by 1 base, with 1 base of the junction left unmatched. There are 15 residues in the CDR3. Germline-derived CDR1 and CDR2 are SGHTA and FQGTGA. The data were obtained in a study of CD8 T cells in ankylosing spondylitis. Whole-study results and caveats: Matched ankylosing spondylitis synovial fluid reportedly showed significant enrichment of disease-linked clones. Blood from ankylosing spondylitis patients appeared to carry a characteristic roughly 8-variant TCR beta motif. Peripheral blood samples showed relatively rare disease-linked clones, and these clones were CD8+.

Each CDR3 protein gets one entry after TCRdb re-called the 5' RACE reads with MiXCR. Of about 220,000 distinct CDR3 sequences listed, around 6.6% are singletons. The receptor's source is a male donor with ankylosing spondylitis. The rearrangement links TRBV7-3 to TRBJ2-5; 9 bases line up with TRBD2. Sequenced sample: blood, either unsorted or a sorted T cell fraction (not recorded which). For the CDR3, the DNA is TGTGCCAGCAGCTTAATTAGCGGGAGCCAAGAGACCCAGTACTTC. Translating gives CASSLISGSQETQYF.